This entry lists 18 T cell receptor beta chains sequenced from one sample in a study of blood T cell repertoires in COVID-19. Method: immunoSEQ multiplex PCR; TCRdb's copy keeps in-frame clones and lacks some. This table holds 190,000 or so clones, around four fifths found once. The specimen sequenced was peripheral blood. The receptors shown here come from a man in his sixties with COVID-19, enrolled during active disease.

The chain couples TRBV9 to TRBJ1-1; D is unresolved. The germline CDR1 and CDR2 sequences are SGDLS and YYNGEE. Trimming shortened V by 2 bases and J by 4 bases, and 15 bases separated the two germline ends. This CDR3 has 15 residues. The CDR3 sequence: CASSVSPGVSTEAFF. CDR3 sequence (DNA): TGTGCCAGCAGCGTCTCCCCCGGGGTGAGCACTGAAGCTTTCTTT. The entire variable domain, with the rest obtained from reference TRBV9 and TRBJ1-1, is as follows: DSGVTQTPKHLITATGQRVTLRCSPRSGDLSVYWYQQSLDQGLQFLIQYYNGEERAKGNILERFSAQQFPDLHSELNLSSLELGDSALYFCASSVSPGVSTEAFFGQGTRLTVV.

Concerning this clone itself: Other DNA variants within this sample encode the same CDR3. The chain recombines TRBV27 with TRBJ2-7; 7 bases align to TRBD2. Germline CDR1 reads MNHEY; CDR2 reads SMNVEV (reference sequence). Trimming removed 6 bases from V and 1 base from J; junction bases left unmatched: 15. The CDR3 is 17 amino acids. This CDR3 is CASRLKAGTTYSYEQYF. CDR3 bases: TGTGCCAGCAGACTTAAGGCCGGGACTACTTATTCCTACGAGCAGTACTTC.

V gene TRBV7-6 combines with J gene TRBJ1-2, with D perhaps TRBD1 (5 bases). The V end lost 4 bases, the J end lost 1 base, and 13 bases lay between the germline ends. Germline V lookup: CDR1 SGHVS, CDR2 FNYEAQ. There are 15 residues in the CDR3. The CDR3, as DNA: TGTGCCAGCAGCTCCCAGGGCGGATATAACTATGGCTACACCTTC. This codes for CASSSQGGYNYGYTF.

This chain joins TRBV18 and TRBJ1-2, with D tentatively TRBD1 (5 bases). The germline V gene encodes CDR1 KGHSH and CDR2 LQKENI. The CDR3 has 14 residues. Trimming left V 1 base short and J 6 bases short, with 12 bases between. The CDR3 coding sequence is TGTGCCAGCTCACCACAGAGGACATCCGATGGCTACACCTTC. This gives the protein CASSPQRTSDGYTF.

The gene calls are TRBV10-3 and TRBJ2-1, with D possibly matching TRBD1 (5 bases). Germline V gene sequence: CDR1 ENHRY, CDR2 SYGVKD. With 0 bases removed from V and 3 bases from J, the gap between germline ends came to 6 bases. CDR3 length: 14 residues. The CDR3 loop reads CAISESDNYNEQFF. CDR3 coding DNA: TGTGCCATCAGTGAGTCGGACAACTACAATGAGCAGTTCTTC.

This chain joins TRBV18 and TRBJ1-4; 7 nucleotides match TRBD1. The CDR3 is made up of 14 amino acids. Germline CDR1 KGHSH, CDR2 LQKENI. The ends lost 4 bases at V and 4 bases at J; junction bases unmatched: 3. The DNA for the CDR3 is TGTGCCAGCTCACTAGGGACAGTTAATGAAAAACTGTTTTTT. Translated, it gives CASSLGTVNEKLFF.

The V gene is TRBV7-2, the J gene TRBJ1-1, with D maybe TRBD1 (6 bases). Germline V gene lookup returns CDR1 SGHTA and CDR2 FQGNSA. The V and J ends lost 5 bases and 4 bases respectively, with 14 bases between them. The CDR3 covers 14 residues. CDR3 DNA sequence: TGTGCCAGCAGCCTTAACACAGGGCGCACTGAAGCTTTCTTT. Its protein product is CASSLNTGRTEAFF.

This clone has a single count. This rearrangement joins TRBV5-1 to TRBJ2-2, with TRBD1 identical over 8 bases. The junction had 6 bases not matched to a gene; V was cut back by 4 bases and J by 1 base. The germline V gene has CDR1 SGHRS and CDR2 YFSETQ. This CDR3 contains 16 residues. CDR3 sequence (DNA): TGCGCCAGCAGCGAACGAACAGGGGGGAACACCGGGGAGCTGTTTTTT. Amino acids: CASSERTGGNTGELFF.

The chain is built from TRBV10-3 and TRBJ2-5, with 8 bases lining up with TRBD2. Germline V lookup: CDR1 ENHRY, CDR2 SYGVKD. J gave up 2 bases and V 6 bases, and 2 bases lay outside the gene matches. The CDR3 has 13 residues. The CDR3: CAIRGTSQETQYF. DNA of the CDR3: TGTGCCATCAGAGGGACTAGTCAAGAGACCCAGTACTTC.

This clone has just one count. The gene calls are TRBV27 and TRBJ1-2; D remains unclear. The CDR3 is 15 amino acids. Germline V gene data show CDR1 as MNHEY and CDR2 as SMNVEV (reference sequence). V gave up 0 bases and J gave up 8 bases, with 16 bases separating them. The CDR3 bases are TGTGCCAGCAGTTTATCGGCGGGAGGGTTGGTGGGCTACACCTTC. This gives the protein CASSLSAGGLVGYTF.

Of note for this clone: This same CDR3 is encoded by further DNA sequences in the sample. This sequence joins TRBV5-4 and TRBJ2-5, with 11 bases matching TRBD1. Germline trimming cut 3 bases from V and 4 bases from J; bases unmatched to any gene: 2. Germline CDR1 and CDR2: SGHNT and YYREEE (reference sequence). The CDR3 sequence is 14 residues long. The CDR3 coding sequence is TGTGCCAGCAGCTCCGGACAGGGGGCAGAGACCCAGTACTTC. Translation: CASSSGQGAETQYF.

The chain joins TRBV2 to TRBJ1-1, with D tentatively TRBD1 (6 bases). V was cut by 5 bases and J by 1 base, with 17 bases left in between. CDR1 and CDR2 from the germline V gene are SNHLY and FYNNEI. There are 16 residues in the CDR3. CDR3 nucleotides: TGTGCCAGCAGTCGCATGACTACGGGACAGAACACTGAAGCTTTCTTT. It specifies CASSRMTTGQNTEAFF.

The chain links TRBV30 to TRBJ2-2; a possible D gene is TRBD1 (5 bases). Germline assignment: CDR1 GTSNPN and CDR2 SVGIG (reference sequence). The V and J ends lost 4 bases and 5 bases respectively, with 14 bases between them. The CDR3 has 14 residues. In DNA, the CDR3 is TGTGCCTGGACCTACACTGGGGCGACCGGGGAGCTGTTTTTT. It is translated as CAWTYTGATGELFF.

V and J are TRBV18 and TRBJ2-7; 8 nucleotides line up with TRBD2. This CDR3 is built from 15 residues. With 3 bases clipped from V and 0 bases from J, the junction kept 4 bases outside the gene matches. CDR1 KGHSH and CDR2 LQKENI come from the germline V gene. CDR3 bases: TGTGCCAGCTCACCTACTAGCGGAAGCTCCTACGAGCAGTACTTC. It encodes CASSPTSGSSYEQYF.

This clone turned up a few times. V and J are TRBV27 and TRBJ1-6; D uncertain. Germline values: CDR1 MNHEY, CDR2 SMNVEV (reference sequence). The V and J ends lost 5 bases and 8 bases respectively, with 10 bases between them. The CDR3 spans 13 residues. The CDR3 region has the DNA TGTGCCAGCAGTCCCCGAACAGATTCACCCCTCCACTTT. Translation: CASSPRTDSPLHF.

The CDR3 bases are TGTGCCAGCAGCTTAGCAGGGGTGACCGGGGAGCTGTTTTTT. Translating gives CASSLAGVTGELFF. The rearrangement joins TRBV7-2 to TRBJ2-2; D is perhaps TRBD1 (5 bases). Per germline, CDR1 SGHTA and CDR2 FQGNSA. V dropped 0 bases and J dropped 5 bases, with 7 bases sitting between them. The CDR3 contains 14 residues.

This clone was observed once. This rearrangement joins TRBV19 to TRBJ2-2; 9 bases are shared with TRBD2. With V trimmed by 4 bases and J by 0 bases, 6 bases remained unmatched. The CDR3 sequence is 17 residues long. Germline values: CDR1 LNHDA, CDR2 SQIVND (reference sequence). CDR3 sequence reads: CASSRLAALANTGELFF. CDR3 nucleotides: TGTGCCAGTAGTAGACTAGCGGCCCTCGCGAACACCGGGGAGCTGTTTTTT.

The chain recombines TRBV2 with TRBJ1-6; TRBD1 agrees at 9 bases. The CDR3 covers 16 residues. Trimming cost V 9 bases and J 8 bases; bases outside gene matches: 14. Germline CDR1 SNHLY, CDR2 FYNNEI. CDR3 bases: TGTGCCAGAGGGACAGGGAACATTCGGCGGGATTCACCCCTCCACTTT. Its protein product is CARGTGNIRRDSPLHF.